This TCR beta chain was identified in a study of T cells in Graves' hyperthyroidism and ophthalmopathy. As for the study in general: Prior to any treatment, at the point of initial diagnosis, peripheral blood was collected. Study-wide results and caveats: Separating ophthalmopathy from stable hyperthyroidism was achieved by a 13 V-J model.

Diagnoses were made from clinical symptoms, serum measures (thyroxine and TRAb), thyroid ultrasound and orbital computed tomography. In this sample, this clonotype turned up many times. Its antigen remains unknown. V was pared by 2 bases and J by 0 bases, with 8 bases between. Germline-derived CDR1 and CDR2 are SGHAT and FQNNGV. This CDR3 comprises 14 residues. Amplification of TCR beta CDR3 regions used RNA as the template. The primer set for the first-round RT-PCR of the TCR CDR3 was HTBI. TCRdb ran MiXCR on the multiplex PCR reads and lists one entry per CDR3 protein. The sample holds hundreds of thousands of distinct CDR3 sequences, about a fifth seen once.

Sequencing used blood. The V gene is TRBV11-2, the J gene TRBJ2-7, with no clear D. The TCR was taken from a man under 40 with Graves' ophthalmopathy. The CDR3 reads CASSLLESSYEQYF. CDR3 DNA: TGTGCCAGCAGCTTACTAGAGAGCTCCTACGAGCAGTACTTC.